The rows below give T cell receptor beta chains drawn from one sample of a study of PD-L1 blockade in urothelial cancer. TCRdb's copy holds only in-frame clones and misses some; the assay was immunoSEQ multiplex PCR. Of more than 45,000 clones in the sample, 88% were seen once. The specimen was PBMCs, collected around atezolizumab (anti-PD-L1) treatment. All receptors come from an elderly man with urothelial cancer. The conserved cysteine and the conserved F or W are not part of the CDR3 here. A D gene is named only where the DNA matches it firmly.

d_call v_call cdr3_aa
. TRBV5-6 ASTQGGRAGWTEAF
. TRBV7-2 ASSLVRDTTSGNTIY
. TRBV7-2 ASSLYGRIATNEKLF
TRBD2 TRBV6-5 ASSYLRAGAVYEQF
TRBD2 TRBV11-3 ASSLGLAPYNEQF
TRBD1 TRBV18 ASSPADRPGNTIY
. TRBV2 ASSWDTPGGQPQH
TRBD2 TRBV29-1 SVASGSYEQF
. TRBV30 AWSARGNSPLH
. TRBV9 ASSPQGMSNTEAF
TRBD1 TRBV5-1 ASSPAGTGVYEQY
. TRBV28 ATPEGDYEQF
. TRBV19 ASSISTGLDGYT
TRBD1 TRBV6-5 ASSPTGENTEAF
. TRBV19 ASSLRLPEKLF
. TRBV7-9 ASSLVFSSGNTIY
TRBD1 TRBV28 ASSSRGQASPRVT
. TRBV4-1 ASSQVWTANTEAF
TRBD2 TRBV11-2 ASSLVVGGGQY
. TRBV7-2 ASSLASDSNQPQH
TRBD1 TRBV5-6 ASSPGQVGQPQH
. TRBV28 ASSSEGVKRSYEQY
. TRBV9 ASSVGGGEYNEQF
. TRBV7-2 ASSPPSPNGAF
TRBD1 TRBV4-1 ASSRGTGDNQPQH
TRBD2 TRBV19 ASSIVAGSYNEQF
TRBD2 TRBV5-1 ASSSRGGRRYTDTQY
TRBD2 TRBV9 ASSVAAAGGRDTQY
. TRBV28 ASSSTGPHEQY
TRBD2 TRBV4-1 ASSQVGLAVSSYNEQF
TRBD1 TRBV5-1 ASSLGRQGTSYNEQF
. TRBV9 ASSVSQGGETQY
TRBD1 TRBV11-2 AISGGAADTQY
TRBD2 TRBV18 ASSPGLAGGQNEQF
. TRBV30 AWSPGAVNEQY
TRBD2 TRBV5-6 ASSLEEGLAGAGELF
TRBD1 TRBV11-2 ASSNRDSSSYEQY
. TRBV10-3 AISEPQANTGELF
. TRBV5-5 ASRTGQNTEAF
. TRBV2 ASRDYRVGDTGELF
TRBD1 TRBV19 ASSIPGTGGRHYGYT
. TRBV19 ASQKRLSSYNEQF
. TRBV7-2 ASSLMDRGLAGGYEQY
. TRBV12-5 ASALEPSGLAF
TRBD1 TRBV19 ASRSGRGYYGYT